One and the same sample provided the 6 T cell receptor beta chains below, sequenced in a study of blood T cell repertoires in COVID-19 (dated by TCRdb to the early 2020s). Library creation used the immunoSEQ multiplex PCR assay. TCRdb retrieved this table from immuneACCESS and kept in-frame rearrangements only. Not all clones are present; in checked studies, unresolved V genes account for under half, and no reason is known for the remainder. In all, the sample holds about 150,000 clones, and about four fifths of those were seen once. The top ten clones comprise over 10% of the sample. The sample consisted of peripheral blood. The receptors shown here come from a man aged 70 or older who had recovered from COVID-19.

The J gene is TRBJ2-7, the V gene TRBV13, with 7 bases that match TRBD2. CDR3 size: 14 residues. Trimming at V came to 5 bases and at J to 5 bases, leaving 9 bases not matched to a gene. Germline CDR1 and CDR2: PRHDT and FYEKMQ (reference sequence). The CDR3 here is CASSTRAGVHEQYF. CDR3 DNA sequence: TGTGCCAGCAGCACCAGGGCGGGGGTCCACGAGCAGTACTTC. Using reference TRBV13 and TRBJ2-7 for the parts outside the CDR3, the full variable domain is AAGVIQSPRHLIKEKRETATLKCYPIPRHDTVYWYQQGPGQDPQFLISFYEKMQSDKGSIPDRFSAQQFSDYHSELNMSSLELGDSALYFCASSTRAGVHEQYFGPGTRLTVT.

The CDR3 DNA reads TGTGCCAGCAGTAAGCTACAGGGGGACACTGAAGCTTTCTTT. It translates to CASSKLQGDTEAFF. V usage is TRBV6-5 and J usage is TRBJ1-1; 8 bases line up with TRBD1. The length of the CDR3 is 14 residues. Trimming at V came to 5 bases and at J to 3 bases, leaving 5 bases not matched to a gene. Looked up from germline, CDR1 is MNHEY and CDR2 is SVGAGI.

The CDR3 reads CASSAGTGGLNTEAFF. The DNA for the CDR3 is TGCGCCAGCAGTGCCGGGACAGGGGGATTGAACACTGAAGCTTTCTTT. The chain recombines TRBV10-2 with TRBJ1-1, with TRBD1 matching over 11 bases. Germline CDR1 is WSHSY and CDR2 is SAAADI. The CDR3 consists of 16 residues. Trimming removed 4 bases from V and 0 bases from J; junction bases left unmatched: 4.

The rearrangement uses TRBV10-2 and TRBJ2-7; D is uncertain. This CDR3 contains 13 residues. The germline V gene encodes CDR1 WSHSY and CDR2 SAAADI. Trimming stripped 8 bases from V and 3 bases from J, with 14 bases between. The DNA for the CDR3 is TGCGCCAGCGTGGCCCAGTGGAGCTACGAGCAGTACTTC. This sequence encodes CASVAQWSYEQYF.

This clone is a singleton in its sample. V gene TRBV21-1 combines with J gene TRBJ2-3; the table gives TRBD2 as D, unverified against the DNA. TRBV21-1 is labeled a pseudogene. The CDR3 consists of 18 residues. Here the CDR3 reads CASSKGCVRGKSTDTQYF. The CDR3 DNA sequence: TGTGCCAGCAGCAAAGGGTGTGTCCGGGGGAAAAGCACAGATACGCAGTATTTT.

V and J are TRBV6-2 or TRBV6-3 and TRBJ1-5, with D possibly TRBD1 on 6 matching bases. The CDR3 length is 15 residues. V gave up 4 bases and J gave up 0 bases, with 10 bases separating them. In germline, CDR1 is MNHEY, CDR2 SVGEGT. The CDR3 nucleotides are TGTGCCAGCAGTTTCGGACAGACTAGCAATCAGCCCCAGCATTTT. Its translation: CASSFGQTSNQPQHF.